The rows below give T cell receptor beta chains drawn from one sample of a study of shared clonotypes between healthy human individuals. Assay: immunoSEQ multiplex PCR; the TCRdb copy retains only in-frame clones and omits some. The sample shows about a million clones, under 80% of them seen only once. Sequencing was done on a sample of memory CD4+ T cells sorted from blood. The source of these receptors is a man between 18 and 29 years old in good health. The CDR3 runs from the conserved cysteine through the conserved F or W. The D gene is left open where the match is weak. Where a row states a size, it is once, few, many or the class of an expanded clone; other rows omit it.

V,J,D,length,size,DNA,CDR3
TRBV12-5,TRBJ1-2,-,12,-,TGTGCTAGTGGTTTGGGCCCGGGGGGCTACACCTTC,CASGLGPGGYTF
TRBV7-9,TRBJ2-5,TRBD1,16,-,TGTGCCAGCAGCTACCAGGGGGCCGGAGGATGGGAGACCCAGTACTTC,CASSYQGAGGWETQYF
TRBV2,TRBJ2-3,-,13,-,TGTGCCAGCAGTGGGGAAAGGGGGGATACGCAGTATTTT,CASSGERGDTQYF
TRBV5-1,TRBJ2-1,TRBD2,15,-,TGCGCCAGCAGCGGGACTAGCGGGAGTACGAATGAGCAGTTCTTC,CASSGTSGSTNEQFF
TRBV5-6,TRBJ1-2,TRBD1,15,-,TGTGCCAGCAGCTGTTGGGACAGGGATAACTATGGCTACACCTTC,CASSCWDRDNYGYTF
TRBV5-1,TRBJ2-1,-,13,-,TGCGCCAGCAGCTTGGTGGGGGCGGGTGAGCAGTTCTTC,CASSLVGAGEQFF
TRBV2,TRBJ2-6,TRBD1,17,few,TGTGCCAGCACCCCGGGACAGGGATGGGCTGGGGCCAACGTCCTGACTTTC,CASTPGQGWAGANVLTF
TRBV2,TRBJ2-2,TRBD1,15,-,TGTGCCAGCAGTGAAGCGGCAGGGGGCACCGGGGAGCTGTTTTTT,CASSEAAGGTGELFF
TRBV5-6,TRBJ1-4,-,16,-,TGTGCCAGCAGCCGTGACGGTCAGGGTGCTAATGAAAAACTGTTTTTT,CASSRDGQGANEKLFF
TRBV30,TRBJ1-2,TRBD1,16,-,TGTGCCTGGAACTATGGGGACAGGGGAAAGAACTATGGCTACACCTTC,CAWNYGDRGKNYGYTF
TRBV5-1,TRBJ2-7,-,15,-,TGCGCCAGCAGCCTGTTTTCAGGGTCCTTATACGAGCAGTACTTC,CASSLFSGSLYEQYF
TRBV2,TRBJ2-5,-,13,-,TGTGCCAGCAGTGGGGACACTGTAGAGACCCAGTACTTC,CASSGDTVETQYF
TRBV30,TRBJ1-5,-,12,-,TGTGCCTGGAGTCCACCCGGTCAGCCCCAGCATTTT,CAWSPPGQPQHF
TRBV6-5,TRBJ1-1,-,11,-,TGTGCCAGCAGTGATAGAACTGAAGCTTTCTTT,CASSDRTEAFF
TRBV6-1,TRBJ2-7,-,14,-,TGTGCCACCACGGGTCGCCAGGGGTCCTACGAGCAGTACTTC,CATTGRQGSYEQYF
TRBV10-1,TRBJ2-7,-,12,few,TGCGCCAGCAGCCGCACCTCCTACGAGCAGTACTTC,CASSRTSYEQYF
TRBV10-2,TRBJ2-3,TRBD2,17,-,TGCGCCAGCAGTGTCGGAGCTAGCGGGAGTGTCGCAGATACGCAGTATTTT,CASSVGASGSVADTQYF
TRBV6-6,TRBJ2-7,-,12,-,TGTGCCAGCAAAGCCGGCCTCTACGAGCAGTACTTC,CASKAGLYEQYF
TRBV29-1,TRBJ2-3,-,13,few,TGCAGCGCCTCCAGGGGAAACACAGATACGCAGTATTTT,CSASRGNTDTQYF
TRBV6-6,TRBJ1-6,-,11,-,TGTGCCAGCAGTTACGCGGCAGCACTCCACTTT,CASSYAAALHF
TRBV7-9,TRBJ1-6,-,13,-,TGTGCCAGCAGCTCTCGACACGTATCACCCCTCCACTTT,CASSSRHVSPLHF
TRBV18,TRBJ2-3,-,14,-,TGTGCCAGCTCACCACCAGCCGGCACAGATACGCAGTATTTT,CASSPPAGTDTQYF
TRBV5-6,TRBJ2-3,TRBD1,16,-,TGTGCCAGCAGCTTGGACCTGACAGGGGGTTCAGATACGCAGTATTTT,CASSLDLTGGSDTQYF
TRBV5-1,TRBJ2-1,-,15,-,TGCGCCAGCAGCTTGGGTGGGAACTCCTACAATGAGCAGTTCTTC,CASSLGGNSYNEQFF
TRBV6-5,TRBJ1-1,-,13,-,TGTGCCAGCAGTTACGGGGGGGGCACTGAAGCTTTCTTT,CASSYGGGTEAFF
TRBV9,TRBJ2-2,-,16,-,TGTGCCAGCAGCGTAGAAGGGGGAAGAAGTACCGGGGAGCTGTTTTTT,CASSVEGGRSTGELFF
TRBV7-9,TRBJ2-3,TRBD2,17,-,TGTGCCAGCAGCCCCATGGGGGTCACTAGCGGCGTAGATACGCAGTATTTT,CASSPMGVTSGVDTQYF
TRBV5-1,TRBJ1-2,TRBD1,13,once,TGCGCCAGCAGCTCGGTTACAGGGGAGGGCTACACCTTC,CASSSVTGEGYTF
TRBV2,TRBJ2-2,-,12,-,TGTGCCAGCAGTGTGACTTGGGGGGAGCTGTTTTTT,CASSVTWGELFF
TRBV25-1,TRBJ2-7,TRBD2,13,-,TGTGCCAGCGGGGGGGTGAACTCCTACGAGCAGTACTTC,CASGGVNSYEQYF
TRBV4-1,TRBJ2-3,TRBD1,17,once,TGCGCCAGCAGCCGGTCTTCCGGGACAGACTGGACAGATACGCAGTATTTT,CASSRSSGTDWTDTQYF
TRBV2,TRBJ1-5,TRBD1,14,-,TGTGCCAGCAATAGACAGGGGGCTGAACAGCCCCAGCATTTT,CASNRQGAEQPQHF
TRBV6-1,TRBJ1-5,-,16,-,TGTGCCAGCAGTGTATCAGGTGTTTATAGCAATCAGCCCCAGCATTTT,CASSVSGVYSNQPQHF
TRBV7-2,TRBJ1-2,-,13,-,TGTGCCAGCGCGCTGGGAGGGGGGTATGGCTACACCTTC,CASALGGGYGYTF
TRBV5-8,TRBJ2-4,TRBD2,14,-,TGTGCCAGCAGCTTGGGGCTAGCGGGAGTCATTCAGTACTTC,CASSLGLAGVIQYF
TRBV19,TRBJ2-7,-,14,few,TGTGCCAGTAAGGACTCTGCAGGGGCCTACGAGCAGTACTTC,CASKDSAGAYEQYF
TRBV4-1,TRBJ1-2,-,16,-,TGCGCCAGCAGCCCCGACACAGTCTGGGGTATGTATGGCTACACCTTC,CASSPDTVWGMYGYTF
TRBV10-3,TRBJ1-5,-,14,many,TGTGCCATCAGTAAGGAGCAGCTTAATCAGCCCCAGCATTTT,CAISKEQLNQPQHF
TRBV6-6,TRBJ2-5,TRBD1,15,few,TGTGCCAGCAGTTACTCGTACAGGGGCCAAGAGACCCAGTACTTC,CASSYSYRGQETQYF
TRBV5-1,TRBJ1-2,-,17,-,TGCGCCAGCAGCTGGTCCCGGGACAACTTCCCCCCCTATGGCTACACCTTC,CASSWSRDNFPPYGYTF
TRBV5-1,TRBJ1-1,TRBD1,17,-,TGCGCCAGCAGCTTGTCCGGGACAGGCGGTCGGGTGGGTGAAGCTTTCTTT,CASSLSGTGGRVGEAFF
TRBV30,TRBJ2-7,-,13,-,TGTGCCTTTGATGCCGGGACCTCCTACGAGCAGTACTTC,CAFDAGTSYEQYF
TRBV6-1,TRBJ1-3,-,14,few,TGTGCCAGCATTGTACGGGACGGAGGAAACACCATATATTTT,CASIVRDGGNTIYF